This TCR beta chain was captured in a study of OX40 agonist ivuxolimab in advanced cancers. Study-wide findings and caveats: Which antigen the expanded peripheral T cells recognized is unknown. Partial responders at 0.1-3.0 mg/kg showed near-lowest clonal expansion. With doses of 0.1 to 3.0 mg/kg, CD4+ and CD8+ blood T cells had undergone clonal expansion by week 6. Researchers report that CD8+ T cells had, on average, more expanded clones than CD4+.

As to this clone: Its cognate antigen is unknown.

CDR3 size: 14 residues. V shed 5 bases and J shed 9 bases, with 17 bases lying between them. In germline, CDR1 is MNHEY, CDR2 SMNVEV (reference sequence). Profiled with immunoSEQ multiplex PCR; TCRdb holds only in-frame clones, not every one. This table has approximately 18,000 clones, 80% to 90% appearing once. The genes are TRBV27 and TRBJ1-5; tentative D call: TRBD1 (6 bases). The TCR comes from an adult with an advanced solid tumor such as melanoma, head and neck, liver or kidney cancer. The sequencing here drew on CD4+ or CD8+ T cells sorted from blood, taken in a trial of the OX40 agonist ivuxolimab. In DNA, the CDR3 is TGTGCCAGCAGTCGGCAGGGGACTTCGCGGCCCCAGCATTTT. Translating gives CASSRQGTSRPQHF.